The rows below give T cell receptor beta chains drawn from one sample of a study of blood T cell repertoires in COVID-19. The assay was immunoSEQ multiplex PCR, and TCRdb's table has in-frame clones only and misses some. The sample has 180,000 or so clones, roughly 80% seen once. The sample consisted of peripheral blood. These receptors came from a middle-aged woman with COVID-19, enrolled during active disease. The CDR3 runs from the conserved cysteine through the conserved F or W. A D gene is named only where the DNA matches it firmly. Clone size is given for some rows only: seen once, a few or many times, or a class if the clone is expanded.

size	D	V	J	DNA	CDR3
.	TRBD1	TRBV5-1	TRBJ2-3	TGCGCCAGCAGCTTCCGGACAGGGGTGCCGTACGGCACAGATACGCAGTATTTT	CASSFRTGVPYGTDTQYF
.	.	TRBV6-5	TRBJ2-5	TGTGCCAGCAGGGGGGGCAGGGGGTACCAAGAGACCCAGTACTTC	CASRGGRGYQETQYF
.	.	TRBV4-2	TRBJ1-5	TGTGCCAGCAGCCAGGACTGGGGGGGCCATCGAAGCAATCAGCCCCAGCATTTT	CASSQDWGGHRSNQPQHF
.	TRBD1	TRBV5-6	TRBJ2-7	TGTGCCAGCAGCTTCCCTCGGACAGGGGGCTTCTACGAGCAGTACTTC	CASSFPRTGGFYEQYF
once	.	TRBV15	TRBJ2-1	TGTGCCACCAGCAGAATGGCGGCCAGGGACAATGAGCAGTTCTTC	CATSRMAARDNEQFF
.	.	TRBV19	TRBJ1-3	TGTGCCAGTAGTATTTCGACAGACTCTGGAAACACCATATATTTT	CASSISTDSGNTIYF
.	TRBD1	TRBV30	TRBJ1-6	TGTGCCTGGAGCCGGGACAGGGCCAATTCACCCCTCCACTTT	CAWSRDRANSPLHF
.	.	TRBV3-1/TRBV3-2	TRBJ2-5	TGTGCCAGCAGCCAAGGGTACAGGGAGATCCAAGAGACCCAGTACTTC	CASSQGYREIQETQYF
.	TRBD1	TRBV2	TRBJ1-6	TGTGCCAGCAGGACAGGGCGTAATAATTCACCCCTCCACTTT	CASRTGRNNSPLHF
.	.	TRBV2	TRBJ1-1	TGTGCCAGCAGTATGACTGGAAACACTGAAGCTTTCTTT	CASSMTGNTEAFF
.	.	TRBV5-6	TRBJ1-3	TGTGCCAGCAGCCTCCTTGTGGGCCCCGCTGGAAACACCATATATTTT	CASSLLVGPAGNTIYF
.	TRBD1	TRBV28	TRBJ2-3	TGTGCCAGCAGTCCCGGACAGGGAACAGATACGCAGTATTTT	CASSPGQGTDTQYF
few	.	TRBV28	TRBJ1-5	TGTGCCAGCAGCGCTGGGGGGCAGCCCCAGCATTTT	CASSAGGQPQHF
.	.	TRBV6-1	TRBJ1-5	TGTGCCAGCAGTGAAGAGGAGGCCTCGGGGCCCCAGCATTTT	CASSEEEASGPQHF
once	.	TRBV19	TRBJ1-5	TGTGCCAGTAGTATAAAAAGCCTCAATCAGCCCCAGCATTTT	CASSIKSLNQPQHF
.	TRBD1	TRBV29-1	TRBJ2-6	TGCAGCGTATACGGAGGACAGGGCAGAGCAGGGGCCAACGTCCTGACTTTC	CSVYGGQGRAGANVLTF
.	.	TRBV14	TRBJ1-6	TGTGCCAGCAGCCAAGACCGGGACATTTTTTCACCCCTCCACTTT	CASSQDRDIFSPLHF
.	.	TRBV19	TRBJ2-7	TGTGCCAGTAGTATAGCGGCAGGGCGAAGCTCCTACGAGCAGTACTTC	CASSIAAGRSSYEQYF
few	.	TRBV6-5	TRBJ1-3	TGTGCCAGCAGCCAGGGGTTCTCTGGAAACACCATATATTTT	CASSQGFSGNTIYF
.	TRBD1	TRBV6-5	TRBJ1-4	TGTGCCAGCAGGCGGACAGGCGGTGAAAAACTGTTTTTT	CASRRTGGEKLFF
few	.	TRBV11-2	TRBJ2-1	TGTGCCAGCAGCGCCCTTAGCCATGAGCAGTTCTTC	CASSALSHEQFF
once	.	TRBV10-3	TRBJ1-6	TGTGCCATCAGCCCTACTACGAGACAGAATTCACCCCTCCACTTT	CAISPTTRQNSPLHF
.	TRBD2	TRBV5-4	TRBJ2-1	TGTGCCAGCAGCTTGGGCGGACTAGCGGGAGACAATGAGCAGTTCTTC	CASSLGGLAGDNEQFF
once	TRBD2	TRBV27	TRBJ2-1	TGTGCCAGCAGTGGCCGGACTAGCGGAGGAAATGAGCAGTTCTTC	CASSGRTSGGNEQFF
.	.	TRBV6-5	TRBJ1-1	TGTGCCAGCATGGGGGACATGTCTGAAGCTTTCTTT	CASMGDMSEAFF
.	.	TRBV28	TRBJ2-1	TGTGCCAGCAGTTTAGCGGAATCCTACAATGAGCAGTTCTTC	CASSLAESYNEQFF
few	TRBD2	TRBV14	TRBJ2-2	TGTGCCAGCAGCCAAGTAGCGGGAGCAGGCGGGGAGCTGTTTTTT	CASSQVAGAGGELFF
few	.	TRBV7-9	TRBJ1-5	TGTGCCAGCAGCCGATCCTCGGGGGGCGGCAATCAGCCCCAGCATTTT	CASSRSSGGGNQPQHF
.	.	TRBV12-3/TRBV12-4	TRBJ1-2	TGTGCCAGCAGTTTAAGTAGAGCTGGCTACACCTTC	CASSLSRAGYTF